This T cell receptor beta chain was found in a study of shared clonotypes between healthy human individuals. The CDR3 length is 12 residues. CDR1 is MDHEN, CDR2 SYDVKM, per germline. Losses at the gene ends were 6 bases for V and 8 bases for J; bases not matched to a gene: 6. TCRdb's copy holds only in-frame clones and misses some; the assay was immunoSEQ multiplex PCR. The sample carries about half a million clones, about 76% recorded once. The chain combines TRBV28 with TRBJ1-2; 7 bases match TRBD1. Sequenced material: PBMCs. The sequence derives from a woman aged 40 to 50 in good health. Some clones in this sample may be carry-over from other donors' samples. In nucleotides, the CDR3 is TGTGCCAGCAGCCTACAGGGGAACGGCTACACCTTC. It translates to CASSLQGNGYTF.